The 24 T cell receptor beta chains in this list originate from one sample, sequenced in a study of CD8+ T cells in alopecia areata. Once RNA had been extracted, it was reverse transcribed into cDNA to act as the sequencing template. Measured with immunoSEQ multiplex PCR; TCRdb has only the in-frame clones, and not every one. Seen here are about 15,000 clones, 60% observed once, and the top ten hold approximately 13%. Samples from alopecia areata patients were lesional scalp punch biopsies and peripheral blood. The sequenced material came from skin. Receptors originate from a human donor with alopecia areata.

This chain links TRBV2 with TRBJ1-2; D gene ambiguous. CDR1 is SNHLY and CDR2 is FYNNEI in the germline V gene. Deletions cut 5 bases from V and 0 bases from J, with 1 base between. The CDR3 loop spans 11 amino acids. The CDR3 bases are TGTGCCAGCAGTTCTAACTATGGCTACACCTTC. Translating it yields CASSSNYGYTF.

The chain is built from TRBV7-2 and TRBJ1-3, with 7 bases aligning to TRBD1. The CDR3 sequence is 16 residues long. V gave up 2 bases and J gave up 3 bases; unmatched junction bases: 7. Per germline, CDR1 SGHTA and CDR2 FQGNSA. As DNA, the CDR3 is TGTGCCAGCAGCTTATCGACAGGGATGGATGGAAACACCATATATTTT. It translates to CASSLSTGMDGNTIYF.

The chain employs TRBV18 and TRBJ1-2, with 8 bases that match TRBD1. The germline CDR1 and CDR2 sequences are KGHSH and LQKENI. The V and J ends lost 3 bases and 8 bases, in that order; junction bases with no gene match: 14. The CDR3 runs 16 residues. This CDR3 reads CASSPFGQGSQGGYTF. The CDR3 DNA follows: TGTGCCAGCTCACCTTTCGGACAGGGTTCTCAGGGCGGCTACACCTTC.

This clone was observed a single time. The chain combines TRBV28 with TRBJ2-7, with D perhaps TRBD1 or TRBD2 (5 bases each). Germline V lookup: CDR1 MDHEN, CDR2 SYDVKM. This CDR3 is built from 16 residues. Trimming shortened V by 5 bases and J by 7 bases, and 24 bases separated the two germline ends. The CDR3 nucleotides are TGTGCCAGCAGTATAAGGGGACCGAGTCAGCTTCGGGAGCAGTACTTC. Protein sequence: CASSIRGPSQLREQYF.

As concerns this clone: Germline is not matched at one junction end, which may reflect a read error. The genes are TRBV7-7 and TRBJ2-1; 8 positions agree with TRBD2. The length of the CDR3 is 15 residues. Germline-derived CDR1 and CDR2 are SSHAT and FNYEAQ (reference sequence). CDR3 DNA sequence: TGTGCTAGCAGCTTAAACTTAGCGGGAAATAGTGAGCAGTTCTTC. Translated: CASSLNLAGNSEQFF.

The rearrangement links TRBV7-9 to TRBJ2-5; TRBD1 aligns across 7 bases. In germline, CDR1 is SEHNR, CDR2 FQNEAQ (reference sequence). With V trimmed by 5 bases and J by 11 bases, 8 bases remained unmatched. The CDR3 is 12 residues long. This CDR3 reads CASSPGTAKQYF. In DNA, the CDR3 is TGTGCCAGCAGCCCAGGGACAGCCAAGCAGTACTTC. The entire variable domain, with the rest obtained from reference TRBV7-9 and TRBJ2-5, is as follows: DTGVSQNPRHKITKRGQNVTFRCDPISEHNRLYWYRQTLGQGPEFLTYFQNEAQLEKSRLLSDRFSAERPKGSFSTLEIQRTEQGDSAMYLCASSPGTAKQYFGPGTRLLVL.

This clone turned up a few times. V usage is TRBV28 and J usage is TRBJ1-2; weak D call: TRBD1 (6 bases). The CDR3 consists of 13 residues. Trimming removed 2 bases at V and 6 bases at J, with 10 bases between. Looked up from germline, CDR1 is MDHEN and CDR2 is SYDVKM. The CDR3: CASSLIRQDGYTF. The CDR3 nucleotides read TGTGCCAGCAGTTTAATAAGACAGGATGGCTACACCTTC.

The rearrangement links TRBV5-1 to TRBJ2-1; 14 positions match TRBD2. This CDR3 has 16 amino acids. V shed 1 base, J shed 7 bases, and the junction held 4 bases outside the gene matches. Germline V lookup: CDR1 SGHRS, CDR2 YFSETQ. The CDR3 spells CASSLLGTSGRNEQFF. DNA for the CDR3: TGCGCCAGCAGCTTGCTGGGGACTAGCGGGAGAAATGAGCAGTTCTTC.

The V call is TRBV28, the J call TRBJ1-1; D not resolved. V gave up 2 bases and J gave up 2 bases, with 12 bases separating them. The germline V gene encodes CDR1 MDHEN and CDR2 SYDVKM. CDR3 length: 15 amino acids. CDR3 DNA: TGTGCCAGCAGTTTAGATTCGGCGGTAAACACTGAAGCTTTCTTT. It is translated as CASSLDSAVNTEAFF.

This clone was observed a handful of times. The chain employs TRBV5-5 and TRBJ1-5, with TRBD1 matching 10 bases. The CDR3 has 15 amino acids. Germline V gives CDR1 SGHKS, CDR2 YYEKEE (reference sequence). The trim removed 4 bases at V and 5 bases at J, leaving 6 bases unmatched. The CDR3 here is CASSTTGGRDQPQHF. DNA for the CDR3: TGTGCCAGCAGCACGACAGGGGGCCGGGATCAGCCCCAGCATTTT.

The CDR3 reads CASSRDRAKQFF. In nucleotides, the CDR3 is TGTGCCAGCAGTCGGGACAGGGCCAAGCAGTTCTTC. The V and J genes are TRBV27 and TRBJ2-1; 9 bases map to TRBD1. After removal of 5 bases from V and 11 bases from J, the junction contained 4 bases not matched to a gene. CDR3 length: 12 residues. Germline-derived CDR1 and CDR2 are MNHEY and SMNVEV (reference sequence).

The rearrangement links TRBV2 to TRBJ1-6; D perhaps matches TRBD1 (5 bases). This CDR3 region has 14 residues. V was shortened by 7 bases and J by 10 bases, with 17 bases between the two germline ends. The germline V gene has CDR1 SNHLY and CDR2 FYNNEI. The CDR3 DNA reads as TGTGCCAGCATAAGAATGAGGGGCTCCTCACCCCTCCACTTT. Translating gives CASIRMRGSSPLHF.

With regard to this clone: The junction and the germline gene differ at one end; a read error may be behind it. The V call is TRBV7-9, the J call TRBJ2-1; tentative D call: TRBD1 (5 bases). The germline V gene encodes CDR1 SEHNR and CDR2 FQNEAQ (reference sequence). The CDR3 totals 11 residues. The CDR3 reads CASVDSYEQLF. CDR3 bases: TGTGCCAGCGTAGACAGCTATGAGCAGCTCTTC. The full variable domain, its missing parts supplied by reference TRBV7-9 and TRBJ2-1, is DTGVSQNPRHKITKRGQNVTFRCDPISEHNRLYWYRQTLGQGPEFLTYFQNEAQLEKSRLLSDRFSAERPKGSFSTLEIQRTEQGDSAMYLCASVDSYEQLFGPGTRLTVL.

This clone was observed a few times. The chain carries TRBV5-1 and TRBJ2-1; D is unresolved. The V gene's germline CDR1 is SGHRS and CDR2 YFSETQ. The CDR3 is 15 residues long. The ends were cut back, 0 bases at V and 6 bases at J, with 13 bases in the middle. DNA of the CDR3: TGCGCCAGCAGCTTGGACCCCCTGCCTACCAATGAGCAGTTCTTC. Translated, it gives CASSLDPLPTNEQFF.

The chain links TRBV7-8 to TRBJ2-3; D is perhaps TRBD1 (6 bases). Trimming removed 4 bases at V and 2 bases at J, with 19 bases between. Germline V gene data show CDR1 as SGHVS and CDR2 as FQNEAQ. The CDR3 is 17 amino acids. The CDR3 loop reads CASSSPPGDPHTDTQYF. CDR3 nucleotides: TGTGCCAGCAGCTCCCCCCCAGGGGATCCCCACACAGATACGCAGTATTTT.

This clone was counted once. The V gene is TRBV28, the J gene TRBJ1-5; D not resolved. V lost 5 bases and J lost 3, with 17 bases in between. The CDR3 contains 16 residues. The germline V gene encodes CDR1 MDHEN and CDR2 SYDVKM. DNA for the CDR3: TGTGCCAGCAGTGAGGTCTTGCGGGCAATCAATCAGCCCCAGCATTTT. Amino acids: CASSEVLRAINQPQHF. Full variable domain (remainder filled in from reference TRBV28 and TRBJ1-5): DVKVTQSSRYLVKRTGEKVFLECVQDMDHENMFWYRQDPGLGLRLIYFSYDVKMKEKGDIPEGYSVSREKKERFSLILESASTNQTSMYLCASSEVLRAINQPQHFGDGTRLSIL.

This chain links TRBV15 with TRBJ2-7, with 8 bases matching TRBD1. From germline, CDR1 is LNHNV and CDR2 YYDKDF (reference sequence). CDR3 size: 13 residues. The trim removed 6 bases at V and 7 bases at J, leaving 8 bases unmatched. In DNA form, the CDR3 reads TGTGCCACCAGGGACAGGGCATCGGGGGAGCAGTACTTC. This gives the protein CATRDRASGEQYF.

The V gene is TRBV5-4, the J gene TRBJ2-3; 16 bases are shared with TRBD2. CDR3 length: 18 residues. The junction had 13 bases not matched to a gene; V was cut back by 6 bases and J by 6 bases. Germline values: CDR1 SGHNT, CDR2 YYREEE (reference sequence). CDR3 sequence reads: CASKAAGTSGRARDTQYF. The CDR3 DNA is TGTGCCAGCAAAGCGGCTGGGACTAGCGGGAGGGCCAGGGATACGCAGTATTTT.

This chain connects TRBV6-5 to TRBJ2-1, with 10 bases aligning to TRBD2. Germline values: CDR1 MNHEY, CDR2 SVGAGI. V trimming: 7 bases; J trimming: 6 bases; junction bases outside the gene matches: 6. There are 14 residues in the CDR3. The CDR3 DNA sequence: TGTGCCAGCAACAGGGCTAGCGGGGGCAATGAGCAGTTCTTC. It specifies CASNRASGGNEQFF.

This clone is labeled as medium-sized (0.01 to 0.1%). The rearrangement links TRBV7-9 to TRBJ1-2, with D unclear. This CDR3 is built from 16 residues. Trimming took off 5 bases at V and 8 bases at J, with 24 bases between the two ends. The germline V gene encodes CDR1 SEHNR and CDR2 FQNEAQ (reference sequence). CDR3 residues: CASSTNSMGLMEGYTF. In nucleotides, the CDR3 is TGTGCCAGCAGCACCAATTCGATGGGCCTTATGGAAGGCTACACCTTC.

This sequence joins TRBV2 and TRBJ1-5; 9 nucleotides align to TRBD1. Germline V CDR1 and CDR2: SNHLY, FYNNEI. Trimming removed 6 bases from V and 6 bases from J; junction bases left unmatched: 6. The CDR3 is 14 amino acids. The CDR3 protein is CASRETGGGQPQHF. In DNA form, the CDR3 reads TGTGCCAGCAGGGAAACAGGGGGCGGTCAGCCCCAGCATTTT.

The chain employs TRBV4-2 and TRBJ2-7; the D gene could be TRBD1 or TRBD2 (5 bases each). CDR3 length: 14 residues. From germline, CDR1 is LGHNA and CDR2 YNFKEQ. Trimming took off 4 bases at V and 11 bases at J, with 21 bases between the two ends. The CDR3 sequence is CASSRYPGPRGEYF. In DNA form, the CDR3 reads TGTGCCAGCAGCCGGTATCCGGGCCCCCGAGGGGAGTACTTC.

This rearrangement joins TRBV28 to TRBJ1-5, with D possibly TRBD1 on 6 matching bases. V was clipped by 8 bases and J by 2 bases, with 19 bases between them. The germline V gene has CDR1 MDHEN and CDR2 SYDVKM. This CDR3 has 16 residues. In nucleotides, the CDR3 is TGTGCCAGCGCCTATGCTACAGGGTTTGGCAATCAGCCCCAGCATTTT. Its translation is CASAYATGFGNQPQHF. The entire variable domain, with the rest obtained from reference TRBV28 and TRBJ1-5, is as follows: DVKVTQSSRYLVKRTGEKVFLECVQDMDHENMFWYRQDPGLGLRLIYFSYDVKMKEKGDIPEGYSVSREKKERFSLILESASTNQTSMYLCASAYATGFGNQPQHFGDGTRLSIL.

This clone came up a few times. The chain joins TRBV5-1 to TRBJ2-2, with 8 positions matching TRBD1. V was pared by 4 bases and J by 0 bases, with 5 bases of the junction left unmatched. CDR1 is SGHRS and CDR2 is YFSETQ in the germline V gene. The CDR3 sequence is 16 residues long. The CDR3 nucleotides read TGCGCCAGCAGCCGAGGACAGGGTGCGAACACCGGGGAGCTGTTTTTT. Protein: CASSRGQGANTGELFF.